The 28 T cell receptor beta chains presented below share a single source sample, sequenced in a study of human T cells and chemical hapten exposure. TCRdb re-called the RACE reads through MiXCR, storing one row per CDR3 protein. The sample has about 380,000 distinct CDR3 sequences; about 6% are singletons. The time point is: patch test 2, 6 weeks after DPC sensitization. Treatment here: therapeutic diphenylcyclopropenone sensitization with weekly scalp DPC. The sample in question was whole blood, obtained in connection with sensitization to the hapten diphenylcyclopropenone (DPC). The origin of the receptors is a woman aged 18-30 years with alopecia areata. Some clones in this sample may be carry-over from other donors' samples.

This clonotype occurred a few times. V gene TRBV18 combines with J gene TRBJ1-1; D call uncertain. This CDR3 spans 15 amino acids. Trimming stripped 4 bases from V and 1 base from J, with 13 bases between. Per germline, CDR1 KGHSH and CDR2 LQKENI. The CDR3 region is CASSLRNTANTEAFF. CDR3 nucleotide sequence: TGTGCCAGCTCACTCCGGAACACGGCGAACACTGAAGCTTTCTTT. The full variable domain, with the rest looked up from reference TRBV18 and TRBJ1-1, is NAGVMQNPRHLVRRRGQEARLRCSPMKGHSHVYWYRQLPEEGLKFMVYLQKENIIDESGMPKERFSAEFPKEGPSILRIQQVVRGDSAAYFCASSLRNTANTEAFFGQGTRLTVV.

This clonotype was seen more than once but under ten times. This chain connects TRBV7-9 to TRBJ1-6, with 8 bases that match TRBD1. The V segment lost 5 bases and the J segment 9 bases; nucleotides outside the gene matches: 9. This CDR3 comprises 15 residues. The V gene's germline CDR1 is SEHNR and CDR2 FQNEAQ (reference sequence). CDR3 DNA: TGTGCCAGCAGCCGAGCGGGACAGGCGACTTCACCCCTCCACTTT. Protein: CASSRAGQATSPLHF.

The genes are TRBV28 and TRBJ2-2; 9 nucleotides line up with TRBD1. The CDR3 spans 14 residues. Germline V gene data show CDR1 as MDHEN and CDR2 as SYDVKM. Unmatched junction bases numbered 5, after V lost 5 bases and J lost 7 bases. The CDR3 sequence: CASSPQGAGGELFF. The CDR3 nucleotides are TGTGCCAGCAGTCCACAGGGGGCCGGCGGGGAGCTGTTTTTT.

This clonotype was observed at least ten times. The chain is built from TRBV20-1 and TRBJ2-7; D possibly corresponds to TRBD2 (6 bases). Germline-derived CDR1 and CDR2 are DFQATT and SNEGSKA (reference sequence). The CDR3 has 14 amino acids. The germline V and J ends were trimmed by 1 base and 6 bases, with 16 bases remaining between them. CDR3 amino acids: CSARALIDGGEQYF. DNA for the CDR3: TGCAGTGCTAGAGCCCTGATAGACGGGGGCGAGCAGTACTTC.

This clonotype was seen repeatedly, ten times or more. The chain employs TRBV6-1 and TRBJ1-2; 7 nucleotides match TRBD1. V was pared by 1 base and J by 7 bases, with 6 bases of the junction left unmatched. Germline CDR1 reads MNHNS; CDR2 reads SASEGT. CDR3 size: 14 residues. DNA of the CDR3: TGTGCCAGCAGTGAAGTGGAGGGGGCCGGTGGCTACACCTTC. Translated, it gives CASSEVEGAGGYTF.

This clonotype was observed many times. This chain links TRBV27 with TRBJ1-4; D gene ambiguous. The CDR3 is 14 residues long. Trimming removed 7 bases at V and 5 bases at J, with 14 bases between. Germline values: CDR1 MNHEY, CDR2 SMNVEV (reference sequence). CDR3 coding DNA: TGTGCCAGCAACGAGGGAGGTGGGAATGAAAAACTGTTTTTT. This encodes CASNEGGGNEKLFF.

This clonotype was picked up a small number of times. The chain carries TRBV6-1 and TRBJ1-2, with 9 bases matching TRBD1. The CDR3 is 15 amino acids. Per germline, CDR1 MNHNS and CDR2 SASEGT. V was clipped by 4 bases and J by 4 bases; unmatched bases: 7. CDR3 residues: CASSASRTGVYGYTF. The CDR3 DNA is TGTGCCAGCAGTGCATCTAGGACAGGGGTCTATGGCTACACCTTC.

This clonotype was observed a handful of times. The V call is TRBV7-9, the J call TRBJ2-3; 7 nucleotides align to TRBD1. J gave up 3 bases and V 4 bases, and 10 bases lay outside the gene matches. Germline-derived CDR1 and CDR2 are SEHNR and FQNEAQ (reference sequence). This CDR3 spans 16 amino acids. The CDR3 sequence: CASSSGWKGATDTQYF. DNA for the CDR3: TGTGCCAGCAGCTCCGGCTGGAAGGGGGCAACAGATACGCAGTATTTT.

The CDR3 nucleotides read TGCGCCAGCAGTTCGAAGCAAAGGGGGGTCAACACCGGGGAGCTGTTTTTT. This gives the protein CASSSKQRGVNTGELFF. This chain uses TRBV5-1 with TRBJ2-2, with D perhaps given as TRBD1 or TRBD2 (6 bases each). Between the trimmed V and J ends, which lost 5 bases and 2 bases, there was a span of 19 bases. CDR3 length: 17 residues. Germline CDR1 is SGHRS and CDR2 is YFSETQ. Full variable domain (rest looked up from reference TRBV5-1 and TRBJ2-2): KAGVTQTPRYLIKTRGQQVTLSCSPISGHRSVSWYQQTPGQGLQFLFEYFSETQRNKGNFPGRFSGRQFSNSRSEMNVSTLELGDSALYLCASSSKQRGVNTGELFFGEGSRLTVL.

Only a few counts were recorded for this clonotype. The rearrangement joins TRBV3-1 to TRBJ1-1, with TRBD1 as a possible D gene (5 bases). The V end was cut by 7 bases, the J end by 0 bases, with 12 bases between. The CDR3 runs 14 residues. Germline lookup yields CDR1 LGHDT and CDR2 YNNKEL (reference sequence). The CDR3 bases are TGTGCCAGCAAATACCAGGGACTGAACACTGAAGCTTTCTTT. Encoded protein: CASKYQGLNTEAFF.

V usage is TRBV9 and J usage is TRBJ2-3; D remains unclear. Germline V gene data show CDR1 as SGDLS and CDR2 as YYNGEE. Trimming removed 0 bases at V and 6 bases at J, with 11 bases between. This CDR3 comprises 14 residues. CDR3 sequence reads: CASSVDLGADTQYF. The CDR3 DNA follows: TGTGCCAGCAGCGTAGATTTAGGAGCCGATACGCAGTATTTT.

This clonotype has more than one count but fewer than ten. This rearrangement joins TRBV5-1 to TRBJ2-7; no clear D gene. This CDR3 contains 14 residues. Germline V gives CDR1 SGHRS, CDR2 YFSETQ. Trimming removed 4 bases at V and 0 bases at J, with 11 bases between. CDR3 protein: CASSPQADSYEQYF. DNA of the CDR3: TGCGCCAGCAGCCCCCAGGCAGACTCCTACGAGCAGTACTTC.

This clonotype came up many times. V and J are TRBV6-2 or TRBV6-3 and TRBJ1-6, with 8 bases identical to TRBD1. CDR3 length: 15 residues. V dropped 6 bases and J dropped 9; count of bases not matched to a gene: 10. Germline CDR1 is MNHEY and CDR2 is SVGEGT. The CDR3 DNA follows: TGTGCCAGCAGCTGGTCTCCGGGACAGGCTTCACCCCTCCACTTT. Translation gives CASSWSPGQASPLHF.

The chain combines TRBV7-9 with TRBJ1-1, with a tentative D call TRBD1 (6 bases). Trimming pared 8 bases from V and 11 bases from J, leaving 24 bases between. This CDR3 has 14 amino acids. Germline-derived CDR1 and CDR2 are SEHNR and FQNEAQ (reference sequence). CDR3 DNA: TGTGCCAGCGACTCTCAGGGGCATAAGGAGAAGGCTTTCTTT. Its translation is CASDSQGHKEKAFF.

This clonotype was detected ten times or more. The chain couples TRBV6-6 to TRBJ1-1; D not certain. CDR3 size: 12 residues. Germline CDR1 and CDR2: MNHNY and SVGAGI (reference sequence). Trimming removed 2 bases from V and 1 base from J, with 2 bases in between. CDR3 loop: CASSYRNTEAFF. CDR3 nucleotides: TGTGCCAGCAGTTACAGGAACACTGAAGCTTTCTTT.

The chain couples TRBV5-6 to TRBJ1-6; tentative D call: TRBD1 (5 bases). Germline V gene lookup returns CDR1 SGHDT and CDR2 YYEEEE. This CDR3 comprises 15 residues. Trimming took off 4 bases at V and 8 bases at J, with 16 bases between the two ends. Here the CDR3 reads CASSPWTWGDSPLHF. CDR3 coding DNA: TGTGCCAGCAGCCCCTGGACGTGGGGGGATTCACCCCTCCACTTT.

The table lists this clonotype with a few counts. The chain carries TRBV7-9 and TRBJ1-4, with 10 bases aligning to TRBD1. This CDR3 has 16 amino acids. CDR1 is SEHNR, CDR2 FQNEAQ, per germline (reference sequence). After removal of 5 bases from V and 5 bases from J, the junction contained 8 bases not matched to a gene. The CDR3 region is CASSRDRGNPNEKLFF. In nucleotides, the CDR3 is TGTGCCAGCAGCCGGGACAGGGGAAACCCAAATGAAAAACTGTTTTTT.

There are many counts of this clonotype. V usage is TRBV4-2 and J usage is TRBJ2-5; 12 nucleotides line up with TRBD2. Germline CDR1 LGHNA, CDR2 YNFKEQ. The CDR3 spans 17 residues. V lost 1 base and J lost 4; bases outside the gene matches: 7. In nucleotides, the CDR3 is TGTGCCAGCAGCCAAGTGTCTAGCGGGGGGGCCCGAGAGACCCAGTACTTC. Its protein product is CASSQVSSGGARETQYF.

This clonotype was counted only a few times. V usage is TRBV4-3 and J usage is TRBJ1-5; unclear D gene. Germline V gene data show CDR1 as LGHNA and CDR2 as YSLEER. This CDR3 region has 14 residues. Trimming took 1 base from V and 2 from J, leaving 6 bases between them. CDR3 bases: TGCGCCAGCAGCCAAGTTCTAGGCAATCAGCCCCAGCATTTT. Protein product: CASSQVLGNQPQHF.

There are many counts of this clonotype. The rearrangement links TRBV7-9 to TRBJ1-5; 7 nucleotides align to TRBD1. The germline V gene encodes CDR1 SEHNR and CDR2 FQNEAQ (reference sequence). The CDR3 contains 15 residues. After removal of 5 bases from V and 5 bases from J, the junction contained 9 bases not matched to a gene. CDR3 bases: TGTGCCAGCAGCCCAATGACAGGGACGTATCAGCCCCAGCATTTT. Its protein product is CASSPMTGTYQPQHF.

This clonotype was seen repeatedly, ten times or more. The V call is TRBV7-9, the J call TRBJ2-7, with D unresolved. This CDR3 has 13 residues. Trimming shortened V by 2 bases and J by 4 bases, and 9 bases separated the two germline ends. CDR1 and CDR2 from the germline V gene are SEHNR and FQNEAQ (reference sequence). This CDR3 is CASSLIHGYEQYF. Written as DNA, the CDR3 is TGTGCCAGCAGCTTAATACACGGGTACGAGCAGTACTTC.

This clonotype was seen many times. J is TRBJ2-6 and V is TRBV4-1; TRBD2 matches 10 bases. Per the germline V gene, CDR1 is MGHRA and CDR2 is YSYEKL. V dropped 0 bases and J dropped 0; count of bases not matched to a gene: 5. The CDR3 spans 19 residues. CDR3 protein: CASSQEGTSAYSGANVLTF. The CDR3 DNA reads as TGCGCCAGCAGCCAAGAAGGGACTAGCGCATACTCTGGGGCCAACGTCCTGACTTTC.

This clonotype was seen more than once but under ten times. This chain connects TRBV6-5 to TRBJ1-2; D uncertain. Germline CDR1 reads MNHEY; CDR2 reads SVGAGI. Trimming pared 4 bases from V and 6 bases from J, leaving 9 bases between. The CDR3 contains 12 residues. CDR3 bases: TGTGCCAGCAGTTCTCCGCTTAATGGCTACACCTTC. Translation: CASSSPLNGYTF.

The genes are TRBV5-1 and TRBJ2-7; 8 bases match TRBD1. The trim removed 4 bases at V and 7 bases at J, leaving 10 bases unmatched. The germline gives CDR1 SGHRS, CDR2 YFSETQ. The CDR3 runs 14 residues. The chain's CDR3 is CASSTGQVTWEQYF. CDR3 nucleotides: TGCGCCAGCAGCACGGGACAGGTGACTTGGGAGCAGTACTTC.

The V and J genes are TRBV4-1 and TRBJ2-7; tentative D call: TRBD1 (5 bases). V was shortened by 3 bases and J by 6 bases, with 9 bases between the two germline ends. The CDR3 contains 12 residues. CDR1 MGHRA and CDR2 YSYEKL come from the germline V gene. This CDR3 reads CASSQNRIEQYF. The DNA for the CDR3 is TGCGCCAGCAGCCAGAACAGGATCGAGCAGTACTTC.

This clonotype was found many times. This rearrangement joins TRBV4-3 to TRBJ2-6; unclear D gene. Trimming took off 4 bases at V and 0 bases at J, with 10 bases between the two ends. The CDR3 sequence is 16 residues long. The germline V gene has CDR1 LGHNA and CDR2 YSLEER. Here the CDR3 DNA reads TGCGCCAGCAGCCCCCTGATGACCTCTGGGGCCAACGTCCTGACTTTC. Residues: CASSPLMTSGANVLTF.

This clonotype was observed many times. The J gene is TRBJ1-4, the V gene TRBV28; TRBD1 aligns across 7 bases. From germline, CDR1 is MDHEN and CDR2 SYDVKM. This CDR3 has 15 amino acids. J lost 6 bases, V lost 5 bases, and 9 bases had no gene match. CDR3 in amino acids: CASSPDREYDEKLFF. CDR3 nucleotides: TGTGCCAGCAGTCCTGACAGGGAGTACGATGAAAAACTGTTTTTT.

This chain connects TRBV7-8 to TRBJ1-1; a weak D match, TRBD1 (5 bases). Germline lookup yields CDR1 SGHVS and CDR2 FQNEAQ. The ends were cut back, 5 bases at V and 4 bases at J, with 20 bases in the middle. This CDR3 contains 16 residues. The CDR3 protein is CASSNTLAGSGTEAFF. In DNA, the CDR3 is TGTGCCAGCAGCAACACCTTGGCAGGGTCGGGCACTGAAGCTTTCTTT.